Below, 15 T cell receptor beta chains from the same sample are listed, as sequenced in a study of metastatic and nonmetastatic thyroid tumors. Using MiXCR, TCRdb re-called clones from the PCR reads. This sample has about 24,000 clones, with roughly 23% found just once. None of the patients had undergone any treatment ahead of thyroid surgery. The specimen was blood. Receptor source: a male donor with papillary thyroid cancer or a benign thyroid nodule (not recorded which). Some clones in this sample may be carry-over from other donors' samples.

The gene calls are TRBV19 and TRBJ2-3; 12 bases are shared with TRBD2. Germline assignment: CDR1 LNHDA and CDR2 SQIVND (reference sequence). The CDR3 has 18 residues. The junction had 8 bases not matched to a gene; V was cut back by 4 bases and J by 0 bases. The CDR3 sequence is CASSKLVGTSGSTDTQYF. For the CDR3, the DNA is TGTGCCAGTAGTAAATTGGTCGGGACTAGCGGGAGCACAGATACGCAGTATTTT.

This clone was counted ten times or more. The chain is built from TRBV5-1 and TRBJ2-7, with 9 bases aligning to TRBD2. The CDR3 is made up of 17 amino acids. Germline values: CDR1 SGHRS, CDR2 YFSETQ. The J segment lost 2 bases and the V segment lost 4 bases, leaving 13 bases of the junction unmatched. For the CDR3, the DNA is TGCGCCAGCAGCCTCGGACGGGAGGTAGCGGGAGCCTACGAGCAGTACTTC. This codes for CASSLGREVAGAYEQYF.

This clone was seen ten or more times. V and J are TRBV24-1 and TRBJ1-2; D is uncertain. There are 13 residues in the CDR3. Germline CDR1 is KGHDR and CDR2 is SFDVKD. Trimming cost V 5 bases and J 0 bases, with 6 bases left between them. The CDR3 sequence: CATSGGANYGYTF. The CDR3 bases are TGTGCCACCAGTGGTGGAGCTAACTATGGCTACACCTTC.

This clone was recorded many times. This chain uses TRBV25-1 with TRBJ1-2, with D hard to call. Trimming shortened V by 4 bases and J by 4 bases, and 10 bases separated the two germline ends. The V gene's germline CDR1 is MGHDK and CDR2 SYGVNS. The CDR3 totals 13 residues. The CDR3 loop reads CASSGSGIYGYTF. The DNA for the CDR3 is TGTGCCAGCAGTGGTTCCGGGATCTATGGCTACACCTTC.

This clone was seen many times. The chain employs TRBV5-4 and TRBJ2-3, with 13 bases that match TRBD2. V lost 3 bases and J lost 6; bases outside the gene matches: 7. The CDR3 contains 16 residues. Per germline, CDR1 SGHNT and CDR2 YYREEE (reference sequence). As DNA, the CDR3 is TGTGCCAGCAGCTCGCGGACTAGCGGGAGTAGGGATACGCAGTATTTT. Amino acids: CASSSRTSGSRDTQYF.

This chain connects TRBV11-1 to TRBJ2-1; TRBD2 matches at 13 bases. Germline V gives CDR1 SGHAT, CDR2 FQDESV (reference sequence). The CDR3 has 16 residues. Germline trimming cut 5 bases from V and 8 bases from J; bases unmatched to any gene: 9. CDR3 DNA sequence: TGTGCCAGCAGCCGAGGGACTAGCGGGATTTACGATGAGCAGTTCTTC. This gives the protein CASSRGTSGIYDEQFF.

This clone was observed many times. The same CDR3 is also encoded by other DNA sequences in this sample. J is TRBJ2-1 and V is TRBV28, with 9 nucleotides matching TRBD1. V lost 2 bases to trimming and J lost 16 bases; unmatched junction nucleotides: 9. The germline V gene has CDR1 MDHEN and CDR2 SYDVKM. This CDR3 has 13 residues. Here the CDR3 reads CASSLGTGRFYFF. CDR3 bases: TGTGCCAGCAGTTTAGGGACAGGGAGGTTTTATTTCTTC.

The V and J genes are TRBV11-2 and TRBJ2-2, with D hard to call. V lost 8 bases and J 6 bases, leaving 10 bases between the germline ends. The CDR3 covers 12 residues. Germline CDR1 reads SGHAT; CDR2 reads FQNNGV. The DNA for the CDR3 is TGTGCCAGCTCTACTATGGCCGGGGAGCTGTTTTTT. Translated, it gives CASSTMAGELFF. The complete variable domain, with remaining parts taken from reference TRBV11-2 and TRBJ2-2, reads EAGVAQSPRYKIIEKRQSVAFWCNPISGHATLYWYQQILGQGPKLLIQFQNNGVVDDSQLPKDRFSAERLKGVDSTLKIQPAKLEDSAVYLCASSTMAGELFFGEGSRLTVL.

This clone was recorded at least ten times. The V gene is TRBV9, the J gene TRBJ1-1; D ambiguous. Trimming pared 0 bases from V and 5 bases from J, leaving 8 bases between. This CDR3 region has 13 residues. Germline CDR1 SGDLS, CDR2 YYNGEE. The CDR3 nucleotides are TGTGCCAGCAGCGTAGAGTTAGGGACTGAAGCTTTCTTT. It yields the protein CASSVELGTEAFF.

This clone was picked up one time. This chain uses TRBV5-1 with TRBJ2-7; D is uncertain. Trimming shortened V by 5 bases and J by 7 bases, and 16 bases separated the two germline ends. CDR1 is SGHRS, CDR2 YFSETQ, per germline. The CDR3 extends over 13 amino acids. The CDR3 DNA follows: TGCGCCAGCAGACAGACCGTTACCGGGGAGCAGTACTTC. It translates to CASRQTVTGEQYF.

This clone was detected ten times or more. The chain links TRBV20-1 to TRBJ1-2; D is unresolved. The germline CDR1 and CDR2 sequences are DFQATT and SNEGSKA (reference sequence). Trimming took off 4 bases at V and 1 base at J, with 4 bases between the two ends. This CDR3 spans 11 amino acids. The CDR3 nucleotides are TGCAGTGCTAAATATAACTATGGCTACACCTTC. This gives the protein CSAKYNYGYTF.

The chain combines TRBV6-1 with TRBJ1-1; D ambiguous. The CDR3 runs 14 residues. Germline V gene lookup returns CDR1 MNHNS and CDR2 SASEGT. Trimming cost V 5 bases and J 3 bases, with 13 bases left between them. For the CDR3, the DNA is TGTGCCAGCAGTTCATCGAACTCTGACACTGAAGCTTTCTTT. Protein sequence: CASSSSNSDTEAFF.

This clone was found many times. This chain links TRBV3-1 with TRBJ1-2, with no clear D. The ends were cut back, 2 bases at V and 8 bases at J, with 9 bases in the middle. From germline, CDR1 is LGHDT and CDR2 YNNKEL (reference sequence). The CDR3 contains 12 residues. The CDR3: CASSQRIDGYTF. Here the CDR3 DNA reads TGTGCCAGCAGCCAAAGGATCGACGGCTACACCTTC.

The sample holds a few counts of this clone. This may be a read error: a much more frequent sequence differs by one nucleotide. The chain is built from TRBV11-1 and TRBJ1-1; the D gene is possibly TRBD1 (6 bases). Germline V gene lookup returns CDR1 SGHAT and CDR2 FQDESV (reference sequence). This CDR3 contains 13 residues. The germline V and J ends were trimmed by 0 bases and 5 bases, with 7 bases remaining between them. The CDR3 DNA is TGTGCCAGCAGCTTAGCAGGGGGGACTGAAGCTTTCTTT. It codes for CASSLAGGTEAFF.

As regards this clone: With a much larger clone just one base away, this may be a read error. Distinct nucleotide sequences in the sample also encode this CDR3. J is TRBJ2-2 and V is TRBV12-3 or TRBV12-4, with 8 positions matching TRBD1. CDR3 length: 15 residues. V dropped 2 bases and J dropped 17; count of bases not matched to a gene: 16. CDR3 sequence (DNA): TGTGCCAGCAGTTTAAGGGGACAGGATTCCGGGGAGCCTTTTTTT. Protein: CASSLRGQDSGEPFF.